A single T cell receptor (beta chain) is shown here with its context. Germline V gene sequence: CDR1 KGHSH, CDR2 LQKENI. This CDR3 is built from 16 residues. V was pared by 0 bases and J by 5 bases, with 16 bases between. This specimen comes from a study of beta chain features in type 1 diabetes. Reverse transcription of all isolated RNA meant that expressed TCRB transcripts were sequenced. Libraries were prepared by immunoSEQ multiplex PCR; TCRdb keeps only in-frame clonotypes and omits some of them. The sample consists of roughly 140,000 clones, 40% to 55% of them appearing once. Averaging around 120 mL, one heparinised blood draw was given by each donor.

The V call is TRBV18, the J call TRBJ2-5, with D perhaps TRBD2 (6 bases). The sample comprised Tregs from blood. The receptor comes from a man aged 18 to 35 in good health. DNA of the CDR3: TGTGCCAGCTCACCACCCGGGACTGTGGCATCGGAGACCCAGTACTTC. As protein: CASSPPGTVASETQYF.